One sample yielded the 11 T cell receptor beta chains listed below, sequenced in a study of identical twins. TCRdb used MiXCR to reprocess the 5' RACE reads, holding one entry per CDR3 protein. This sample has a few hundred thousand distinct CDR3 sequences; over 8.5% occur once, and the top ten carry around 3.2%. This same sample was also part of a study on yellow fever vaccine responses in identical twins.

Sequencing was performed on PBMCs. These receptors were taken from a woman in her late teens or twenties in good health.

This clonotype was seen more than once but under ten times. Its ends do not fully match the called genes, so a read error is possible. V and J are TRBV20-1 and TRBJ2-2, with D possibly called TRBD1 or TRBD2 (7 bases each). The CDR3 has 14 residues. Germline V gene data show CDR1 as DFQATT and CDR2 as SNEGSKA (reference sequence). The DNA of the CDR3 is TGCAGTGCAAGAGGAGCGGGACAGACCGGGGAGCTGTTTTTT. This codes for CSARGAGQTGELFF.

The chain uses TRBV5-1 and TRBJ2-1, with D possibly matching TRBD2 (5 bases). V lost 0 bases and J lost 6, with 13 bases in between. Germline CDR1 and CDR2: SGHRS and YFSETQ. This CDR3 contains 15 residues. The CDR3 here is CASSLGGSPGNEQFF. DNA of the CDR3: TGCGCCAGCAGCTTGGGTGGGAGCCCCGGCAATGAGCAGTTCTTC.

The chain uses TRBV11-1 and TRBJ2-7; 8 nucleotides match TRBD1. The germline gives CDR1 SGHAT, CDR2 FQDESV (reference sequence). V was pared by 5 bases and J by 5 bases, with 2 bases of the junction left unmatched. This CDR3 is built from 12 residues. The CDR3: CASSADRDEQYF. The CDR3 region has the DNA TGTGCCAGCAGCGCGGACAGGGACGAGCAGTACTTC.

V is TRBV20-1 and J is TRBJ2-7; the match to TRBD2 covers 12 bases. The CDR3 runs to 15 residues. Germline loops: CDR1 DFQATT, CDR2 SNEGSKA (reference sequence). The V gene end was trimmed by 0 bases and the J gene end by 6 bases; junction bases not matched to a gene: 6. The CDR3 DNA is TGCAGTGCTAGAGAGTGGACTAGCGGGGCCCCCGAGCAGTACTTC. Translation gives CSAREWTSGAPEQYF.

The chain has TRBV10-3 and TRBJ1-4; D unclear. Germline values: CDR1 ENHRY, CDR2 SYGVKD. The V end lost 0 bases, the J end lost 7 bases, and 12 bases lay between the germline ends. The length of the CDR3 is 15 residues. Here the CDR3 DNA reads TGTGCCATCAGTGAGTCGACGGGCGGCGGTGAAAAACTGTTTTTT. Amino acids: CAISESTGGGEKLFF.

This clonotype was observed a handful of times. The V and J genes are TRBV4-3 and TRBJ2-7, with D possibly being TRBD1 (6 bases). V was trimmed by 1 base and J by 2 bases, leaving 12 bases between them. The germline V gene encodes CDR1 LGHNA and CDR2 YSLEER. This CDR3 is 15 amino acids long. The CDR3 spells CASSQVRQDPYEQYF. For the CDR3, the DNA is TGCGCCAGCAGCCAAGTCCGACAGGATCCCTACGAGCAGTACTTC.

This clonotype showed up many times. The gene calls are TRBV14 and TRBJ2-2, with TRBD2 matching 8 bases. Looked up from germline, CDR1 is SGHDN and CDR2 is FVKESK. Losses at the gene ends were 1 base for V and 4 bases for J; bases not matched to a gene: 5. The CDR3 length is 16 residues. CDR3: CASSQAGTRGTGELFF. The CDR3 nucleotides are TGTGCCAGCAGCCAAGCCGGGACTAGGGGCACCGGGGAGCTGTTTTTT.

This clonotype appeared many times. The rearrangement joins TRBV10-2 to TRBJ1-5, with TRBD1 matching over 11 bases. V dropped 6 bases and J dropped 5; count of bases not matched to a gene: 6. Looked up from germline, CDR1 is WSHSY and CDR2 is SAAADI. This CDR3 is built from 15 residues. In nucleotides, the CDR3 is TGCGCCAGCAGACCGGGACAGGGGGATTATCAGCCCCAGCATTTT. This translates into CASRPGQGDYQPQHF.

This chain joins TRBV30 and TRBJ2-1; weak D call: TRBD2 (5 bases). This CDR3 region has 14 residues. Germline V gives CDR1 GTSNPN, CDR2 SVGIG (reference sequence). Trimming removed 7 bases from V and 0 bases from J, with 13 bases in between. The CDR3 loop reads CAYNPGSSYNEQFF. CDR3 in DNA: TGTGCCTATAATCCTGGGAGCTCCTACAATGAGCAGTTCTTC.

This clonotype showed up many times. The junction departs from germline at one end; a sequencing error may be responsible. The CDR3 reads CASSPAGGTDTQYF. Here the CDR3 DNA reads TGTGCTAGCAGCCCCGCTGGAGGCACAGATACGCAGTATTTT. The gene calls are TRBV7-7 and TRBJ2-3; D unclear. In germline, CDR1 is SSHAT, CDR2 FNYEAQ (reference sequence). CDR3 size: 14 residues.

The chain is built from TRBV24-1 and TRBJ2-1; 13 nucleotides agree with TRBD2. After removal of 10 bases from V and 4 bases from J, the junction contained 6 bases not matched to a gene. The CDR3 totals 15 residues. Germline CDR1 KGHDR, CDR2 SFDVKD. The CDR3 DNA reads TGTGCCACGTCAGGACTAGCGGGAGAATACAATGAGCAGTTCTTC. The encoded protein is CATSGLAGEYNEQFF.